This T cell receptor (beta chain) was recovered during a study of vaccination effects on CD4 cells after COVID-19. Study results and caveats: Infection- and vaccine-induced clones contracted markedly late after vaccination. The study had few convalescent patients and no early post-infection timepoints.

Viral peptide pools were used in the ViraFEST assay to expand antigen-specific CD4+ T cells, and sequencing came afterward. Upon completion of more than eight days in culture, CD4+ T cells were isolated. Nucleocapsid antibodies stayed negative before and after vaccination, showing no earlier SARS-CoV-2 infection. Notes on this clone: The antigen remains unidentified.

Libraries were prepared by immunoSEQ multiplex PCR; TCRdb keeps only in-frame clonotypes and omits some of them. The sample lists 70,000 or so clones, more than 60% occurring once. This sequence was found in a human donor who received a COVID-19 vaccine. Sequencing was performed on CD4+ T cells from PBMCs cultured with SARS-CoV-2 spike peptides, taken before COVID-19 vaccination.

The CDR3 here is CSASSSGTGITGELFF. The CDR3 nucleotides read TGCAGTGCTAGTTCCTCCGGGACAGGGATAACCGGGGAGCTGTTTTTT. The chain links TRBV20-1 to TRBJ2-2; 9 nucleotides align to TRBD1. V lost 3 bases and J lost 5; bases outside the gene matches: 10. Germline CDR1 is DFQATT and CDR2 is SNEGSKA (reference sequence). The CDR3 runs 16 residues.